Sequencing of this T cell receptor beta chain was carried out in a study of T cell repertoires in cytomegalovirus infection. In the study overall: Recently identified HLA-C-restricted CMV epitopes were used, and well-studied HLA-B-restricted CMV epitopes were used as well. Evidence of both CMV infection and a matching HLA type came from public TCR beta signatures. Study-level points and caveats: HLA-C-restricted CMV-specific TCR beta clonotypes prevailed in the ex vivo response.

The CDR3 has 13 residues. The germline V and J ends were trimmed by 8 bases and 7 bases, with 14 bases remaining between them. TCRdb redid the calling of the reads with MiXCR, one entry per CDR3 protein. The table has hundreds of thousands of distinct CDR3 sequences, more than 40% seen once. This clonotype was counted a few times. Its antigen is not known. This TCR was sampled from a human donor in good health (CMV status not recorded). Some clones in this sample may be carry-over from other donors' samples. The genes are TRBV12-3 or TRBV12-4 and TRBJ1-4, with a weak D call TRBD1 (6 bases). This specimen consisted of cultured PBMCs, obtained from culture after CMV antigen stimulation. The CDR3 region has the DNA TGTGCCAGCCAGACAGGCACTCTTGAAAAACTGTTTTTT. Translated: CASQTGTLEKLFF.